A selection of T cell receptor beta chains follows, all from one sample in a study of T-cell memory formation after mild COVID-19. TCRdb used MiXCR to reprocess the 5' RACE reads, holding one entry per CDR3 protein. Among roughly 400,000 distinct CDR3 sequences listed, over 15% were seen once. What was sequenced was PBMCs or a T cell subset sorted from them (not recorded which). The receptors stem from a man aged 18 to 29 who had mild COVID-19 (a few samples of this study predate the infection). Cell type and time point are not known. Both conserved end residues are trimmed from each CDR3. Fields, in order: V gene, J gene, CDR3 protein.

TRBV3-1	TRBJ1-4	ASTLGTGGKLF
TRBV5-1	TRBJ1-1	ASSPREGGTEAF
TRBV19	TRBJ1-6	ASSGGARGSPLH
TRBV5-1	TRBJ2-1	ASSWTRNNEQF
TRBV2	TRBJ2-1	ASGGGSYNEQF
TRBV6-5	TRBJ2-3	ASSSEEWPRDTQY
TRBV6-2/TRBV6-3	TRBJ2-2	ASKRNTGELF
TRBV5-1	TRBJ2-2	ASSLEGSYGGELF
TRBV19	TRBJ1-4	ASREGAVFTNEKLF
TRBV7-2	TRBJ2-1	ASSLWVDNEQF
TRBV3-1	TRBJ1-1	ASSQRVQGNTEAF
TRBV5-5	TRBJ1-2	ASSPGDPSPYGYT
TRBV10-3	TRBJ2-7	AISESIGQGAREQY
TRBV20-1	TRBJ1-2	SAEAGTANYGYT
TRBV7-6	TRBJ1-2	ASSPGTGGSVNYGYT
TRBV5-1	TRBJ2-1	ASSALTSGGDGGEQF
TRBV6-5	TRBJ2-1	ATGRVLAGAYEQF
TRBV30	TRBJ2-7	AWTPLGTVFNEQY
TRBV7-2	TRBJ2-3	ASSAGYTDTQY
TRBV5-1	TRBJ2-5	ASSLAPGQETQY
TRBV7-9	TRBJ1-2	ASSSAWTGDGYT
TRBV7-9	TRBJ1-2	ASSLSARGEGHYGYT
TRBV7-9	TRBJ2-3	ASSLVASGGGRQY
TRBV7-2	TRBJ1-2	ASSFDRGTFGYN
TRBV4-1	TRBJ2-5	ASSQTSRGGGETQY
TRBV5-4	TRBJ2-3	ASARQDPDTQY
TRBV5-1	TRBJ1-5	ASSLSTGYDQPQH
TRBV7-9	TRBJ2-5	ASSLVEAGGETQY
TRBV5-1	TRBJ2-5	ASSLTSGSEETQY
TRBV5-1	TRBJ1-1	ASSQTGAGGTEAF
TRBV19	TRBJ1-6	ASTDEGGSYNSPLH
TRBV6-1	TRBJ1-5	ASTWDRGDQPQH